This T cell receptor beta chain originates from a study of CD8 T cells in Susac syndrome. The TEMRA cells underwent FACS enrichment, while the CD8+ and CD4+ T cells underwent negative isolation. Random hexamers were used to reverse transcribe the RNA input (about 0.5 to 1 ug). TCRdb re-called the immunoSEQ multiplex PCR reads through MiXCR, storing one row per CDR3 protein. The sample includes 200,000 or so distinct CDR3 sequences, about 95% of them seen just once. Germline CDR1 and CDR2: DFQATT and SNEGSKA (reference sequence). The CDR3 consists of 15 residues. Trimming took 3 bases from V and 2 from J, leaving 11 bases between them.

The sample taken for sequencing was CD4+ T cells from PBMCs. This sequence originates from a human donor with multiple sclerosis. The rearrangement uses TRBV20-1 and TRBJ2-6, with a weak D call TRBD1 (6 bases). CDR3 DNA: TGCAGTGCTAGGTGGACAGCCACTGGGGCCAACGTCCTGACTTTC. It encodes CSARWTATGANVLTF.